Listed below are T cell receptor beta chains from one sample, sequenced in a study of cytomegalovirus exposure and HLA in healthy donors. TCRdb keeps only in-frame clones here, not all; method: immunoSEQ multiplex PCR. The sample records some 140,000 clones, 70% to 80% being singletons. Sequenced: PBMCs. Every receptor here comes from a female donor in good health and CMV-seronegative. Each CDR3 is given with its conserved first and last residue. A D gene is named only where the DNA matches it firmly. Clone size is given for some rows only: seen once, a few or many times, or a class if the clone is expanded.

j_gene: TRBJ1-3; d_gene: TRBD1; len: 17; abundance: .; v_gene: TRBV9; CDR3nt: TGTGCCAGCAGCGTAGCCCCGACAGGGGGAGTTGGAAACACCATATATTTT; CDR3aa: CASSVAPTGGVGNTIYF
j_gene: TRBJ2-3; d_gene: .; len: 15; abundance: few; v_gene: TRBV7-2; CDR3nt: TGTGCCAGCAGCTTAGTTCTCCTCCCCACAGATACGCAGTATTTT; CDR3aa: CASSLVLLPTDTQYF
j_gene: TRBJ1-2; d_gene: .; len: 13; abundance: .; v_gene: TRBV7-9; CDR3nt: TGTGCCAGCAGCTTAGTAGGGAGAGACCGCTACACCTTC; CDR3aa: CASSLVGRDRYTF
j_gene: TRBJ1-2; d_gene: .; len: 13; abundance: .; v_gene: TRBV10-3; CDR3nt: TGTGCCATCAATCCCGGACAGCACCAGGGCTACACCTTC; CDR3aa: CAINPGQHQGYTF
j_gene: TRBJ2-7; d_gene: TRBD1; len: 16; abundance: .; v_gene: TRBV5-1; CDR3nt: TGCGCCAGCAGCTTGGACCCGGACAGGCGACCCTACGAGCAGTACTTC; CDR3aa: CASSLDPDRRPYEQYF
j_gene: TRBJ2-7; d_gene: TRBD1; len: 14; abundance: .; v_gene: TRBV30; CDR3nt: TGTGCCTGGAGTTTAGGGACAGGGTACTACGAGCAGTACTTC; CDR3aa: CAWSLGTGYYEQYF
j_gene: TRBJ1-2; d_gene: TRBD1; len: 14; abundance: .; v_gene: TRBV9; CDR3nt: TGTGCCAGCAGCGCCAGACAGGGGGAGGTAGGCTACACCTTC; CDR3aa: CASSARQGEVGYTF
j_gene: TRBJ2-5; d_gene: .; len: 15; abundance: many; v_gene: TRBV4-1; CDR3nt: TGCGCCAGCAGCCCCAACGGGGTAGGGCAAGAGACCCAGTACTTC; CDR3aa: CASSPNGVGQETQYF
j_gene: TRBJ2-3; d_gene: .; len: 16; abundance: .; v_gene: TRBV5-6; CDR3nt: TGTGCCAGCAGCACCTACAGGGCCCGGATTACAGATACGCAGTATTTT; CDR3aa: CASSTYRARITDTQYF
j_gene: TRBJ2-7; d_gene: .; len: 14; abundance: .; v_gene: TRBV2; CDR3nt: TGTGCCATCCAGCCCCAGACAGCTCGTCGGGAGCAGTACTTC; CDR3aa: CAIQPQTARREQYF
j_gene: TRBJ2-2; d_gene: TRBD1; len: 15; abundance: .; v_gene: TRBV27; CDR3nt: TGTGCCAGCGGCCAGACAGGGCCCTGGGTGGGGGAGCTGTTTTTT; CDR3aa: CASGQTGPWVGELFF
j_gene: TRBJ1-3; d_gene: .; len: 11; abundance: .; v_gene: TRBV20-1; CDR3nt: TGCAGTGCTAGACGTGGAAACACCATATATTTT; CDR3aa: CSARRGNTIYF
j_gene: TRBJ2-1; d_gene: .; len: 16; abundance: .; v_gene: TRBV6-1; CDR3nt: TGTGCCAGCAGTGAAACCCTCTCTAGCTCCTACAATGAGCAGTTCTTC; CDR3aa: CASSETLSSSYNEQFF
j_gene: TRBJ2-1; d_gene: TRBD1; len: 15; abundance: .; v_gene: TRBV30; CDR3nt: TGTGCCTGGAATGCCGGGACAGGGTTCGTTGGTGAGCAGTTCTTC; CDR3aa: CAWNAGTGFVGEQFF
j_gene: TRBJ2-2; d_gene: TRBD2; len: 15; abundance: .; v_gene: TRBV9; CDR3nt: TGTGCCAGCAGCGTTAGCGGGACTAACACCGGGGAGCTGTTTTTT; CDR3aa: CASSVSGTNTGELFF
j_gene: TRBJ1-1; d_gene: .; len: 14; abundance: .; v_gene: TRBV2; CDR3nt: TGTGCCAGCAGTAGCCAGGGTATAGGAACTGAAGCTTTCTTT; CDR3aa: CASSSQGIGTEAFF
j_gene: TRBJ2-7; d_gene: .; len: 15; abundance: .; v_gene: TRBV11-2; CDR3nt: TGTGCCAGCAGCCCCCGTCCCGGGACGGGACTGGAGCAGTACTTC; CDR3aa: CASSPRPGTGLEQYF
j_gene: TRBJ1-2; d_gene: .; len: 14; abundance: .; v_gene: TRBV25-1; CDR3nt: TGTGCCAGCCGTGGGCAGGGGAGAATCAATGGCTACACCTTC; CDR3aa: CASRGQGRINGYTF
j_gene: TRBJ2-3; d_gene: .; len: 15; abundance: .; v_gene: TRBV15; CDR3nt: TGTGCCACCAGCAGAGGGGGCAGAAGCACAGATACGCAGTATTTT; CDR3aa: CATSRGGRSTDTQYF
j_gene: TRBJ2-2; d_gene: TRBD1; len: 16; abundance: .; v_gene: TRBV28; CDR3nt: TGTGCCAGCAGTTTGGGGGGACAGGGAGGTTTTCGTGAGCTGTTTTTT; CDR3aa: CASSLGGQGGFRELFF
j_gene: TRBJ2-7; d_gene: TRBD2; len: 15; abundance: .; v_gene: TRBV9; CDR3nt: TGTGCCAGCAGCGTGGGTTTAGCGGGGGATGGCGAGCAGTACTTC; CDR3aa: CASSVGLAGDGEQYF
j_gene: TRBJ2-1; d_gene: TRBD2; len: 15; abundance: .; v_gene: TRBV30; CDR3nt: TGTGCCTGGAGTAAACTAGCGGGAGGGCCCAATGAGCAGTTCTTC; CDR3aa: CAWSKLAGGPNEQFF
j_gene: TRBJ1-2; d_gene: TRBD1; len: 13; abundance: .; v_gene: TRBV9; CDR3nt: TGTGCCAGCAGCAAACAGGGGGATGATGGCTACACCTTC; CDR3aa: CASSKQGDDGYTF
j_gene: TRBJ2-1; d_gene: TRBD2; len: 16; abundance: .; v_gene: TRBV5-1; CDR3nt: TGCGCCAGCAGCTTGAGGGGGACTAGCGGACTCAATGAGCAGTTCTTC; CDR3aa: CASSLRGTSGLNEQFF
j_gene: TRBJ1-5; d_gene: .; len: 13; abundance: .; v_gene: TRBV19; CDR3nt: TGTGCCAGTAGTATCTGGCCAAATCAGCCCCAGCATTTT; CDR3aa: CASSIWPNQPQHF
j_gene: TRBJ2-2; d_gene: .; len: 16; abundance: .; v_gene: TRBV5-1; CDR3nt: TGCGCCAGCAGCGTTAATGGTGGGAAGGGGACCGGGGAGCTGTTTTTT; CDR3aa: CASSVNGGKGTGELFF
j_gene: TRBJ1-2; d_gene: .; len: 13; abundance: .; v_gene: TRBV28; CDR3nt: TGTGCCAGCAGACCTACAGCTCACTATGGCTACACCTTC; CDR3aa: CASRPTAHYGYTF
j_gene: TRBJ2-7; d_gene: TRBD1; len: 15; abundance: .; v_gene: TRBV9; CDR3nt: TGTGCCAGCAGCGTAGCAGGACAGGGCCCCTACGAGCAGTACTTC; CDR3aa: CASSVAGQGPYEQYF
j_gene: TRBJ2-7; d_gene: TRBD2; len: 15; abundance: .; v_gene: TRBV9; CDR3nt: TGTGCCAGCAGCCCCGGGACTAGAATGGAGTACGAGCAGTACTTC; CDR3aa: CASSPGTRMEYEQYF
j_gene: TRBJ1-2; d_gene: .; len: 12; abundance: .; v_gene: TRBV5-4; CDR3nt: TGTGCCAGCAGCTTGGACAGCTATGGCTACACCTTC; CDR3aa: CASSLDSYGYTF
j_gene: TRBJ1-5; d_gene: TRBD1; len: 16; abundance: .; v_gene: TRBV6-1; CDR3nt: TGTGCCAGCAGTGAAGCCCGGACAGGGGGTAATCAGCCCCAGCATTTT; CDR3aa: CASSEARTGGNQPQHF
j_gene: TRBJ2-1; d_gene: TRBD2; len: 16; abundance: few; v_gene: TRBV5-4; CDR3nt: TGTGCCAGCAGCTCACTGGCTAGCGGGATTAGTAATGAGCAGTTCTTC; CDR3aa: CASSSLASGISNEQFF
j_gene: TRBJ2-3; d_gene: TRBD2; len: 14; abundance: .; v_gene: TRBV9; CDR3nt: TGTGCCAGCAGCGTAGGTCTAGCGGGGAATACGCAGTATTTT; CDR3aa: CASSVGLAGNTQYF
j_gene: TRBJ2-2; d_gene: .; len: 16; abundance: many; v_gene: TRBV9; CDR3nt: TGTGCCAGCAGCTTCCCAAGCGGGTCTAACACCGGGGAGCTGTTTTTT; CDR3aa: CASSFPSGSNTGELFF
j_gene: TRBJ1-5; d_gene: TRBD1; len: 15; abundance: .; v_gene: TRBV10-1; CDR3nt: TGCGCCAGCAGTGAGTACAACAGGGGCTATCAGCCCCAGCATTTT; CDR3aa: CASSEYNRGYQPQHF
j_gene: TRBJ1-1; d_gene: .; len: 13; abundance: .; v_gene: TRBV27; CDR3nt: TGTGCCAGCAGTTTAATGGGGCCCACTGAAGCTTTCTTT; CDR3aa: CASSLMGPTEAFF
j_gene: TRBJ1-1; d_gene: .; len: 16; abundance: .; v_gene: TRBV15; CDR3nt: TGTGCCACCAGCAGAGTGGGAGGTAGACTGGACACTGAAGCTTTCTTT; CDR3aa: CATSRVGGRLDTEAFF
j_gene: TRBJ1-1; d_gene: .; len: 13; abundance: .; v_gene: TRBV10-3; CDR3nt: TGTGCCATCAGAGGTCAGGCTGCCGCTGAAGCTTTCTTT; CDR3aa: CAIRGQAAAEAFF
j_gene: TRBJ2-5; d_gene: TRBD1; len: 13; abundance: .; v_gene: TRBV5-4; CDR3nt: TGTGCCTTTGGAAAACAGGGGCAAGAGACCCAGTACTTC; CDR3aa: CAFGKQGQETQYF
j_gene: TRBJ2-3; d_gene: .; len: 15; abundance: .; v_gene: TRBV9; CDR3nt: TGTGCCAGCTCAACCGGGACTCCTAGCACAGATACGCAGTATTTT; CDR3aa: CASSTGTPSTDTQYF
j_gene: TRBJ1-4; d_gene: TRBD1; len: 15; abundance: few; v_gene: TRBV9; CDR3nt: TGTGCCAGCAGCGTAGAGGGGACAGGGTTTGAAAAACTGTTTTTT; CDR3aa: CASSVEGTGFEKLFF
j_gene: TRBJ1-3; d_gene: .; len: 16; abundance: .; v_gene: TRBV11-2; CDR3nt: TGTGCCAGCAGCTTTTGGACAGCCAGCTCTGGAAACACCATATATTTT; CDR3aa: CASSFWTASSGNTIYF